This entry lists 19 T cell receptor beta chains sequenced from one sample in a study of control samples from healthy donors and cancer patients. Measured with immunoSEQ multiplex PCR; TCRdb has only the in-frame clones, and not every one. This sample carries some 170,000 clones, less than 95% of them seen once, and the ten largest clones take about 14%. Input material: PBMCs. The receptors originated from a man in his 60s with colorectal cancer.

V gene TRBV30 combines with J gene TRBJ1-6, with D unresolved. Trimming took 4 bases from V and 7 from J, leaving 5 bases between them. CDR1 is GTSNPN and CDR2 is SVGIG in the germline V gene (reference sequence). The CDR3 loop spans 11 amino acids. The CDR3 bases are TGTGCCTGGATGACCAATTCACCCCTCCACTTT. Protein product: CAWMTNSPLHF.

CDR3 sequence reads: CASSEGSYGYTF. CDR3 bases: TGTGCCAGCAGTGAGGGCTCCTATGGCTACACCTTC. The V call is TRBV6-1, the J call TRBJ1-2; D remains unclear. Germline V gene data show CDR1 as MNHNS and CDR2 as SASEGT. CDR3 size: 12 residues. V lost 3 bases and J 4 bases, leaving 6 bases between the germline ends.

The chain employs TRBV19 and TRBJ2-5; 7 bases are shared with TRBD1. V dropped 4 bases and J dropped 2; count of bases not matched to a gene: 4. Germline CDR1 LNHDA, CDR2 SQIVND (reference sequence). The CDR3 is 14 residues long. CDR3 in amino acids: CASSNRGQQETQYF. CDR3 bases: TGTGCCAGTAGTAATAGGGGGCAGCAAGAGACCCAGTACTTC.

The chain's CDR3 is CASSVATTGELFF. The CDR3 bases are TGTGCCAGCAGCGTAGCGACCACCGGGGAGCTGTTTTTT. The chain recombines TRBV9 with TRBJ2-2; no definite D call. The CDR3 has 13 residues. V lost 0 bases and J lost 4, with 4 bases in between. Germline-derived CDR1 and CDR2 are SGDLS and YYNGEE.

DNA for the CDR3: TGTGCCACCAGTGATAGTCGCGGGATCTCTGGAAACACCATATATTTT. Amino acids: CATSDSRGISGNTIYF. This chain connects TRBV24-1 to TRBJ1-3; D not resolved. Germline V gene data show CDR1 as KGHDR and CDR2 as SFDVKD. The CDR3 length is 16 residues. V gave up 3 bases and J gave up 0 bases, with 11 bases separating them.

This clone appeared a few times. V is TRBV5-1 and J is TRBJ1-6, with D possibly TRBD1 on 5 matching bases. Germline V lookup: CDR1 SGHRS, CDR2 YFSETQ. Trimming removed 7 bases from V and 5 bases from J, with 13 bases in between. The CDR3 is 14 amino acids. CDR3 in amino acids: CASGQGIDNSPLHF. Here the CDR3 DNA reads TGCGCCAGCGGTCAGGGTATCGATAATTCACCCCTCCACTTT.

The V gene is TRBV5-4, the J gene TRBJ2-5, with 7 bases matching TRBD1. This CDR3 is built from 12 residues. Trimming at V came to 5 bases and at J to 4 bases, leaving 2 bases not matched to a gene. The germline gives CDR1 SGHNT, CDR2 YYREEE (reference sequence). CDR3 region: CASSRTGETQYF. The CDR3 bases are TGTGCCAGCAGTAGGACAGGAGAGACCCAGTACTTC.

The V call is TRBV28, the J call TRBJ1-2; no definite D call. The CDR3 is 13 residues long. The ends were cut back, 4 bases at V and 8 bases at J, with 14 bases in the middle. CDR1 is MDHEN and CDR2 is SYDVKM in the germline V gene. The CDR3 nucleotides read TGTGCCAGCAGTTCCCCGGACCGGCCGGGCTACACCTTC. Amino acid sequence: CASSSPDRPGYTF.

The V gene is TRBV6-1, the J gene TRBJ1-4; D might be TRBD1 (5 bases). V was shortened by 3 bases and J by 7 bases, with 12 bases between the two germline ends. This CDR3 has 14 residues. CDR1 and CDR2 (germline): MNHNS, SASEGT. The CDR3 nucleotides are TGTGCCAGCAGTGATCCGGGGGGTAGTGAAAAACTGTTTTTT. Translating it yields CASSDPGGSEKLFF.

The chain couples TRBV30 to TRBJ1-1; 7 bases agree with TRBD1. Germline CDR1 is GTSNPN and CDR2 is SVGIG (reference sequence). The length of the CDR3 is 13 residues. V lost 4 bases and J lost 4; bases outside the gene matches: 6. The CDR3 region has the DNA TGTGCCTGGACAGGGGGGACGGGCACTGAAGCTTTCTTT. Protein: CAWTGGTGTEAFF.

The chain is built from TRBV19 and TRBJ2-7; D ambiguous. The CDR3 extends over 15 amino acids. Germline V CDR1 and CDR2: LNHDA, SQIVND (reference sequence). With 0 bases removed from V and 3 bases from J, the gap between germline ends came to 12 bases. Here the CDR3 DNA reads TGTGCCAGTAGTATAGATAGAAGAGGCAGCTACGAGCAGTACTTC. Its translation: CASSIDRRGSYEQYF.

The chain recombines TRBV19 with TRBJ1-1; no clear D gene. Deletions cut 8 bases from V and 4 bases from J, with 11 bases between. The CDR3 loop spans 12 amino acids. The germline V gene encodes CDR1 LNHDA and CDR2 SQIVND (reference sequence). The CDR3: CASHGRSTEAFF. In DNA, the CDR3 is TGTGCCAGTCATGGACGGTCCACTGAAGCTTTCTTT.

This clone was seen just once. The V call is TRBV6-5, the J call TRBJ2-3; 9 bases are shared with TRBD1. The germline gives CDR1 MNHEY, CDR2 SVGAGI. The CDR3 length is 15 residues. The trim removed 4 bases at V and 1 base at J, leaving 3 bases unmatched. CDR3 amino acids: CASSWDREGTDTQYF. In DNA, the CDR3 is TGTGCCAGCAGTTGGGACAGGGAGGGCACAGATACGCAGTATTTT.

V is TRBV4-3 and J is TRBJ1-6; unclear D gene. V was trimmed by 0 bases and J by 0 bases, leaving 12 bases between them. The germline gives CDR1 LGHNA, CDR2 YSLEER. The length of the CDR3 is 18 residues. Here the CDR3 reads CASSQDGPESSYNSPLHF. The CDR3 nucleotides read TGCGCCAGCAGCCAAGATGGACCAGAGAGCTCCTATAATTCACCCCTCCACTTT.

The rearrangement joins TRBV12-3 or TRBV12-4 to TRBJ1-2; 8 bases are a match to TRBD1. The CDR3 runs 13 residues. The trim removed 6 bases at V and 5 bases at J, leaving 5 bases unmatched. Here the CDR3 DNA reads TGTGCCAGCAGAATGACAGGGGATTATGGCTACACCTTC. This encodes CASRMTGDYGYTF.

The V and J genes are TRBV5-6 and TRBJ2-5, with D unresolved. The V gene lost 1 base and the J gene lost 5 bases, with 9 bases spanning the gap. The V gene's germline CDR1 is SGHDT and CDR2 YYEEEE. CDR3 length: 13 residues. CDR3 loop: CASSLWQMETQYF. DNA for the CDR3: TGTGCCAGCAGCTTGTGGCAGATGGAGACCCAGTACTTC. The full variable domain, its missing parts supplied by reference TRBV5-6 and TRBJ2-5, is DAGVTQSPTHLIKTRGQQVTLRCSPKSGHDTVSWYQQALGQGPQFIFQYYEEEERQRGNFPDRFSGHQFPNYSSELNVNALLLGDSALYLCASSLWQMETQYFGPGTRLLVL.

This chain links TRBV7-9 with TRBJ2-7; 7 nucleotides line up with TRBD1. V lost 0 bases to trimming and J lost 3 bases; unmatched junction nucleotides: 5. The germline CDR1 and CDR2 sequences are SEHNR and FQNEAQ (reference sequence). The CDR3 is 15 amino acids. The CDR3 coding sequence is TGTGCCAGCAGCTTAGCCGGGACAGCAAGCTACGAGCAGTACTTC. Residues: CASSLAGTASYEQYF.

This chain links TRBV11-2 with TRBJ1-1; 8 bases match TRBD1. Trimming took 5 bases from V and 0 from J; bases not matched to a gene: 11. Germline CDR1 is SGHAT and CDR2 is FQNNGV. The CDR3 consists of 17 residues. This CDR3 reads CASSPRLDRELNTEAFF. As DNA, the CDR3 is TGTGCCAGCAGCCCGAGACTGGACAGGGAATTGAACACTGAAGCTTTCTTT.

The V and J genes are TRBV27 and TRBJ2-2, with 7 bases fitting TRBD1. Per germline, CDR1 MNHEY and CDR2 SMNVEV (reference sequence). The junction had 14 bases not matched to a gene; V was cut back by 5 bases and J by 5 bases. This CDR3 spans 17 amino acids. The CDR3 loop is CASSRGQGRGETGELFF. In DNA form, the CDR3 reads TGTGCCAGCAGTAGGGGGCAGGGGAGAGGGGAGACCGGGGAGCTGTTTTTT.